This T cell receptor (beta chain) was captured in a study of vaccination and CD4 T cells after COVID-19. Study information: SARS-CoV-2 PCR on nasal swabs had been positive for the convalescent patients; about 9 were mild and one was severe. Stimulation used overlapping spike peptides from SARS-CoV-2, HCoV-NL63, HCoV-OC43 and HCoV-229E.

The CDR3 extends over 13 amino acids. Germline V gene sequence: CDR1 MNHEY, CDR2 SVGAGI. Trimming took 4 bases from V and 6 from J, leaving 10 bases between them. CD4+ T cells that had been cultured provided DNA sequenced with the Oncomine TCR Beta short-read assay. MiXCR, run by TCRdb on the PCR reads, gives a single entry per CDR3 protein. The sample comprises about 15,000 distinct CDR3 sequences, over 50% of which are singletons, and 11% to 15% rests with the top ten. Treatment noted: roughly 11-day PBMC culture with coronavirus spike peptide pools or control peptides (ViraFEST assay). ViraFEST grew antigen-specific T cells using peptide pools, then sequenced TCRs. Turning to this clonotype: The antigen remains unidentified.

The chain employs TRBV6-5 and TRBJ2-1; D is perhaps TRBD1 or TRBD2 (5 bases each). Input material: CD4+ T cells from blood, cultured in vitro. This clonotype originated in a human donor who had recovered from COVID-19. Written as DNA, the CDR3 is TGTGCCAGCAGTTCGGGACCGAGCAATGAGCAGTTCTTC. Translated: CASSSGPSNEQFF.